Sequencing of this T cell receptor beta chain was carried out in a study of T cell responses to AZD1222 COVID-19 vaccine. General study findings and limits: Only six people who got AZD1222 tested seropositive at baseline. Spike-specific TCR breadth and depth both grew after two AZD1222 doses. Unmutated variant regions are reportedly targeted by nearly half of spike-specific TCRs. The sample set comprised mostly white British donors with more females, and clonal diversity was possibly underestimated.

Data came from immunoSEQ multiplex PCR; TCRdb stores just in-frame clones and leaves some out. The table lists tens of thousands of clones, around 80% of them singletons. Trimming pared 7 bases from V and 2 bases from J, leaving 8 bases between. The CDR3 is 13 amino acids. Germline V gene lookup returns CDR1 MNHEY and CDR2 SVGAGI. On this clone itself: Its antigen is as yet unknown.

The chain combines TRBV6-5 with TRBJ2-2, with D hard to call. The sequenced sample was peripheral blood, obtained on day 0 of AZD1222 vaccination. This TCR came from an adult in good health. The CDR3 region has the DNA TGTGCCAGCATGGCCCTTAACACCGGGGAGCTGTTTTTT. Amino acid sequence: CASMALNTGELFF.